A selection of T cell receptor beta chains follows, all from one sample in a study of PD-L1 blockade in urothelial cancer. Some clones are missing from TCRdb's copy, which holds only in-frame ones; the method was immunoSEQ multiplex PCR. The sample has 35,000 to 55,000 clones, about four fifths seen once; the top ten hold approximately 13%. The sample was PBMCs, taken around atezolizumab (anti-PD-L1) treatment. These receptors all stem from a man aged 55-75 years with urothelial cancer. CDR3s include the opening cysteine and the closing phenylalanine or tryptophan. A D gene is named only where the DNA matches it firmly. The size entry is marked missing in some rows and otherwise reads once, few, many or a size class.

CDR3 DNA,CDR3 protein,D gene,V gene,clone size,J gene
TGTGCCAGCTCACCACCTGAGGGACAGGGAGTACGGGAGCAGTTCTTC,CASSPPEGQGVREQFF,TRBD1,TRBV18,.,TRBJ2-1
TGCGCCAGCAGCCAAGATCTAGCGGGAAATTCGGAGACCCAGTACTTC,CASSQDLAGNSETQYF,TRBD2,TRBV4-3,.,TRBJ2-5
TGTGCCAGCCAGACTAGCGGGGGATTCAATGAGCAGTTCTTC,CASQTSGGFNEQFF,TRBD2,TRBV19,.,TRBJ2-1
TGTGCCAGCAGCTTAGGGGCTAGCGTCACAGATACGCAGTATTTT,CASSLGASVTDTQYF,.,TRBV11-3,.,TRBJ2-3
TGTGCCAGCAGCTTCGGTAGCAATCAGCCCCAGCATTTT,CASSFGSNQPQHF,.,TRBV7-2,.,TRBJ1-5
TGTGCCAGCAGTTTTCGAACTAGCGGAAACAATGAGCAGTTCTTC,CASSFRTSGNNEQFF,TRBD2,TRBV6-6,.,TRBJ2-1
TGTGCCAGCAGTTTAGGTCAGGGGTACTTCTCAACCCTCCACTTT,CASSLGQGYFSTLHF,.,TRBV27,once,TRBJ1-6
TGTGCCAGCAGCTTAGGGGGGACAGGGTGGGAGCAGTACTTC,CASSLGGTGWEQYF,TRBD1,TRBV7-8,once,TRBJ2-7
TGTGCCATCAGGCGACAGGGTGAGGACGAGCAGTACTTC,CAIRRQGEDEQYF,TRBD1,TRBV10-3,.,TRBJ2-7
TGCGCCAGCAGCCAAGATACCCGGGGTGAGCAGTTCTTC,CASSQDTRGEQFF,.,TRBV4-3,few,TRBJ2-1
TGTGCCACTTTATCCCAAGGGGGGGTCAATCAGCCCCAGCATTTT,CATLSQGGVNQPQHF,.,TRBV19,.,TRBJ1-5
TGCGCCAGCAGCCAAAGGTCGGGCTACGAGCAGTACTTC,CASSQRSGYEQYF,.,TRBV4-1,.,TRBJ2-7
TGCGCCAGCAGCCCGGGGTTCGGGACAGAAACTCTGTATGGCTACACCTTC,CASSPGFGTETLYGYTF,TRBD1,TRBV5-1,.,TRBJ1-2
TGTGCCAGCAGCCACGGTGGGGAGGAAAAACTGTTTTTT,CASSHGGEEKLFF,.,TRBV25-1,few,TRBJ1-4
TGTGCCAGCAGTCCCACCCACAGGGGCCCTGAAGCTTTCTTT,CASSPTHRGPEAFF,TRBD1,TRBV28,few,TRBJ1-1
TGTGCCAGCAGCTTAGTCGGCGGTGGAAGCACAGATACGCAGTATTTT,CASSLVGGGSTDTQYF,.,TRBV11-2,.,TRBJ2-3
TGTGCCAGCAGTTTACAGGGGAACTATGGCTACACCTTC,CASSLQGNYGYTF,.,TRBV28,.,TRBJ1-2
TGTGCCAGCAGCCTCCTCAATGAGCAGTTCTTC,CASSLLNEQFF,.,TRBV7-2,few,TRBJ2-1
TGTGCCAGTAGTCTGGGCAGCCTGCTGGTGGGTGGCTACACCTTC,CASSLGSLLVGGYTF,.,TRBV19,.,TRBJ1-2
TGTGCCAGCAGTCCCGACCACAGATTCACTGAAGCTTTCTTT,CASSPDHRFTEAFF,.,TRBV6-5,.,TRBJ1-1
TGTGCCAGCAGTGAATATAAAGGGGGACAGATCTACGAGCAGTACTTC,CASSEYKGGQIYEQYF,TRBD1,TRBV25-1,.,TRBJ2-7
TGTGCCAGCAGCCTGACAGGGGGCCCAGATACGCAGTATTTT,CASSLTGGPDTQYF,TRBD1,TRBV14,.,TRBJ2-3
TGTGCCACCAGCAGAGAGGGCCCACCTCGGGGCACCATATATTTT,CATSREGPPRGTIYF,.,TRBV15,.,TRBJ1-3
TGCAGCGTTGAAGATCTCGGGACAGGGGTTGGGCAGTACTTC,CSVEDLGTGVGQYF,TRBD1,TRBV29-1,few,TRBJ2-7
TGTGCCAGCTCAGGGCTAGCGGGAGCGAGGAATGAGCAGTTCTTC,CASSGLAGARNEQFF,TRBD2,TRBV18,.,TRBJ2-1
TGTGCCAGCAGCTTAGGGGATAGCGGGAGCTCCTACGAGCAGTACTTC,CASSLGDSGSSYEQYF,TRBD2,TRBV11-2,.,TRBJ2-7
TGTGCCAGCAGCCAAGCTTCCCAGGGGTTGGGCTATGGCTACACCTTC,CASSQASQGLGYGYTF,.,TRBV9,once,TRBJ1-2
TGTGCCAGCAGCCCGAGCGGGGTGCACGAGCAGTACTTC,CASSPSGVHEQYF,TRBD2,TRBV16,.,TRBJ2-7
TGTGCCACAGGGGGGAACACCGGGGAGCTGTTTTTT,CATGGNTGELFF,TRBD1,TRBV19,.,TRBJ2-2
TGTGCCAGCAGCCAAGGGGGCGGGAGGAACGAGCAGTACTTC,CASSQGGGRNEQYF,.,TRBV27,.,TRBJ2-7
TGTGCCAGTAAACCGGGACAGGGGTACACCGGGGAGCTGTTTTTT,CASKPGQGYTGELFF,TRBD1,TRBV6-1,.,TRBJ2-2
TGTGCCACCAGCAGACTCAGGGACTCGAAGAACACCGGGGAGCTGTTTTTT,CATSRLRDSKNTGELFF,.,TRBV15,.,TRBJ2-2
TGTGCCAGCAGCGTGGGGCACCATTCCTACGAGCAGTACTTC,CASSVGHHSYEQYF,.,TRBV9,.,TRBJ2-7
TGTGCCAGCAGCTCAGGGACTAGCTTGTGGTACGAGCAGTACTTC,CASSSGTSLWYEQYF,TRBD2,TRBV7-2,.,TRBJ2-7
TGTGCCAGCAGCCGACAGGGGGAATACACTGAAGCTTTCTTT,CASSRQGEYTEAFF,TRBD1,TRBV6-5,.,TRBJ1-1
TGTGCCAGCTCACCTACGCGGCAGGGGAGCAATCAGCCCCAGCATTTT,CASSPTRQGSNQPQHF,.,TRBV18,few,TRBJ1-5
TGCGCCAGCAGCCAAGTGGCGGGGAGCTCCTACGAGCAGTACTTC,CASSQVAGSSYEQYF,.,TRBV4-3,.,TRBJ2-7
TGTGCCACCAGCAGAATCGCGGAGCCCCAAGAGACCCAGTACTTC,CATSRIAEPQETQYF,.,TRBV15,once,TRBJ2-5
TGTGCCAGCAGCTCACCGGCGGAGGGGACCGGGGAGCTGTTTTTT,CASSSPAEGTGELFF,.,TRBV5-4,.,TRBJ2-2
TGCGCCAGCAGCCCCCGGACTAGCGGGGGCGAGACCCAGTACTTC,CASSPRTSGGETQYF,TRBD2,TRBV5-1,.,TRBJ2-5
TGTGCCAGTACCCGTCGGGGTAGCTCCTACAATGAGCAGTTCTTC,CASTRRGSSYNEQFF,.,TRBV19,.,TRBJ2-1
TGCAGCGGGCGGGAGATTGGGAATGAGCAGTTCTTC,CSGREIGNEQFF,TRBD2,TRBV29-1,.,TRBJ2-1
TGTGCCAGCAATCCATCCGGGACACCATCCGAGCAGTACTTC,CASNPSGTPSEQYF,.,TRBV9,once,TRBJ2-7
TGTGCCAGCAGTTTATCAAGCGGAAGCGGCCCCTACGAGCAGTACTTC,CASSLSSGSGPYEQYF,.,TRBV27,.,TRBJ2-7
TGTGCCAGCAGCTTTGTAGACAGCTACACAGATACGCAGTATTTT,CASSFVDSYTDTQYF,.,TRBV7-2,few,TRBJ2-3
TGTGCCAGCAGTGAATTTCGGGGATTTGACTATGGCTACACCTTC,CASSEFRGFDYGYTF,.,TRBV2,once,TRBJ1-2
TGCAGCGTTGACCTTATTCGTGCCGGTATCTCCTACAATGAGCAGTTCTTC,CSVDLIRAGISYNEQFF,.,TRBV29-1,.,TRBJ2-1
TGTGCCAGCACCAAGGACAGCGCTAACTATGGCTACACCTTC,CASTKDSANYGYTF,.,TRBV2,.,TRBJ1-2
TGTGCCAGTAGTATAATGAGACTCGGTCTTGGCTACACCTTC,CASSIMRLGLGYTF,.,TRBV19,.,TRBJ1-2
TGTGCCTGGAGTGTAGGACACGGTAACTCTGGGGCCAACGTCCTGACTTTC,CAWSVGHGNSGANVLTF,.,TRBV30,.,TRBJ2-6
TGCGCCAGCAGCACTCTACAGGGGGTCTCGGGTGAGCAGTTCTTC,CASSTLQGVSGEQFF,TRBD1,TRBV5-1,.,TRBJ2-1
TGTGCCAGCAGTCGTAGCGGGGGGGGCTACAATGAGCAGTTCTTC,CASSRSGGGYNEQFF,TRBD2,TRBV28,.,TRBJ2-1
TGTGCCTGGAGTGTAGGCATCGCGGATCAGCCCCAGCATTTT,CAWSVGIADQPQHF,.,TRBV30,.,TRBJ1-5